The 10 T cell receptor beta chains below come from one sample, sequenced in a study of T cells expressing NK-cell markers. TCRdb reprocessed the 5' RACE reads and stores each CDR3 protein as one record, lacking DNA. The listing contains hundreds of thousands of distinct CDR3 sequences. Sample: blood T cells: a sorted CD56 or NKG2C T cell subset, CD4+ or CD8+ T cells, or bulk PBMC T cells (not recorded which). These receptor sequences come from a woman between 18 and 75 years old in good health.

V and J are TRBV29-1 and TRBJ2-7; absent DNA, TCRdb's TRBD1 call cannot be checked. The CDR3 extends over 14 amino acids. Germline CDR1 reads SQVTM; CDR2 reads ANQGSEA. This CDR3 reads CSVEGGQPGYEQYF.

V usage is TRBV11-1 and J usage is TRBJ2-7. The CDR3 has 13 amino acids. Germline lookup yields CDR1 SGHAT and CDR2 FQDESV (reference sequence). This CDR3 reads CASKAGGSYEQYF.

The chain combines TRBV25-1 with TRBJ2-4; lacking DNA, the TRBD1 call made by TCRdb goes unchecked. Germline CDR1 and CDR2: MGHDK and SYGVNS. The CDR3 length is 16 residues. CDR3 residues: CASSETDRGAKNIQYF.

The chain employs TRBV30 and TRBJ1-1. Germline V gene lookup returns CDR1 GTSNPN and CDR2 SVGIG (reference sequence). The CDR3 runs 14 residues. The CDR3 sequence is CAWSQGRVATEAFF.

The chain employs TRBV6-2 or TRBV6-3 and TRBJ2-1; TCRdb returns TRBD1, unconfirmable since there is no DNA. Germline V gene lookup returns CDR1 MNHEY and CDR2 SVGEGT. The CDR3 is 14 residues long. This CDR3 reads CASSPGGGADPQFF.

The chain has TRBV7-2 and TRBJ2-7; absent DNA, TCRdb's TRBD1 call cannot be checked. Germline V gene lookup returns CDR1 SGHTA and CDR2 FQGNSA. This CDR3 is built from 15 residues. The CDR3 loop reads CASSSETGTSYEQYF.

The chain joins TRBV7-3 to TRBJ2-1; lacking DNA, the TRBD2 call made by TCRdb goes unchecked. Germline V CDR1 and CDR2: SGHTA, FQGTGA. The CDR3 loop spans 16 amino acids. This chain's CDR3 is CASSPQVRAPRDEQFF.

This chain connects TRBV10-3 to TRBJ2-1; the TRBD2 assignment by TCRdb is unverifiable without DNA. CDR1 and CDR2 from the germline V gene are ENHRY and SYGVKD. The CDR3 contains 13 residues. The CDR3 spells CAISDRTPWVQFF.

The chain recombines TRBV20-1 with TRBJ1-2; lacking DNA, the TRBD1 call made by TCRdb goes unchecked. Germline V gene data show CDR1 as DFQATT and CDR2 as SNEGSKA (reference sequence). The length of the CDR3 is 15 residues. The CDR3 reads CSARDRPTGNYGYTF.

The genes are TRBV12-3 or TRBV12-4 and TRBJ2-3. The CDR3 covers 13 residues. CDR3 sequence reads: CASSLGVTDTQYF.